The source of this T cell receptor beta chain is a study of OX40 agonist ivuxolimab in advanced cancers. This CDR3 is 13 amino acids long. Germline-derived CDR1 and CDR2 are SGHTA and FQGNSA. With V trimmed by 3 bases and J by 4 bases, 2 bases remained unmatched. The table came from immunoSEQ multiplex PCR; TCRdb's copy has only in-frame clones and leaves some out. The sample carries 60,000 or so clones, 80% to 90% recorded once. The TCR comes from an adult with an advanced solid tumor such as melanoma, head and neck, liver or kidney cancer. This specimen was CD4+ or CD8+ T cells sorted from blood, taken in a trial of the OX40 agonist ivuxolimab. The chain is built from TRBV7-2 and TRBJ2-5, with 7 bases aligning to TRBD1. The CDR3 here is CASSFDRVETQYF. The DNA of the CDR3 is TGTGCCAGCAGCTTTGACAGGGTAGAGACCCAGTACTTC.